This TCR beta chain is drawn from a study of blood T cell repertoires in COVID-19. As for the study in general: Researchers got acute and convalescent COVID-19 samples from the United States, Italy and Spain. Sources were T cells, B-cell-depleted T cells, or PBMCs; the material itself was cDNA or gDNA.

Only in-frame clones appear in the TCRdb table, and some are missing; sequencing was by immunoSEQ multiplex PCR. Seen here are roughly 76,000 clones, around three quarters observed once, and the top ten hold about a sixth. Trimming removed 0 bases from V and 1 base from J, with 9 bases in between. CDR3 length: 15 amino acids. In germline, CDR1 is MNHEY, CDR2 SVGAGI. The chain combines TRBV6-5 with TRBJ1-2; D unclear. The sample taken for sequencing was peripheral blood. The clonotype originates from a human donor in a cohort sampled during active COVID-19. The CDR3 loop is CASSYSAGHNYGYTF. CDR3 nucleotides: TGTGCCAGCAGTTACTCAGCAGGCCATAACTATGGCTACACCTTC.